This TCR beta chain was retrieved from a study of shared clonotypes between healthy human individuals. At the level of the study: CD8 memory received one plate per donor, CD8 naive two, CD4 memory three and CD4 naive three.

Study findings and constraints: A reduction in generation probabilities was seen for non-shared clonotypes relative to those shared by all four donors.

V was pared by 1 base and J by 5 bases, with 7 bases of the junction left unmatched. The CDR3 sequence is 15 residues long. Germline assignment: CDR1 SGHAT and CDR2 FQNNGV. The naive CD8 fraction comprised CD45RO-negative cells positively selected for CCR7 and excluded terminally differentiated effector memory CD45RA+ cells. HIV-negative, healthy adults without recent acute infections or vaccinations were the donors. The count of this clone is one. Antigen unknown. Each subset's genomic DNA was shared equally among a number of immunoSEQ plates. Method: immunoSEQ multiplex PCR; TCRdb's copy keeps in-frame clones and lacks some. The sample includes roughly 2,000,000 clones, around 96% of them seen just once.

The sequenced material came from naive CD8+ T cells sorted from blood. This sequence originates from a man in his late teens or twenties in good health. The chain links TRBV11-2 to TRBJ1-2; 7 bases are a match to TRBD1. CDR3 coding DNA: TGTGCCAGCAGCTTAGTCGGCGGGACAGCTTATGGCTACACCTTC. Residues: CASSLVGGTAYGYTF.